This T cell receptor beta chain originates from a study of patients and donors after allogeneic stem cell transplantation. TCRdb redid the calling of the RT-PCR reads with MiXCR, one entry per CDR3 protein. This sample has about 57,000 distinct CDR3 sequences, with 10% to 15% found just once. From germline, CDR1 is DFQATT and CDR2 SNEGSKA (reference sequence). J was trimmed by 0 bases and V by 0 bases; bases with no gene match: 8. The CDR3 has 17 amino acids. V and J are TRBV20-1 and TRBJ2-7; 10 positions agree with TRBD2. The receptor's source is a human donor who was either an allogeneic HSCT recipient or a stem cell or donor lymphocyte infusion donor (not recorded which). It is not recorded whose cells these are; they may come from a transplant donor. Sequencing was performed on blood, either unsorted or a sorted T cell fraction (not recorded which). CDR3 loop: CSARDSAGTSVSYEQYF. Here the CDR3 DNA reads TGCAGTGCTAGAGATAGCGCCGGGACTAGCGTCTCCTACGAGCAGTACTTC.